This T cell receptor (beta chain) was recovered during a study of cytomegalovirus exposure and HLA in healthy donors. On the study more broadly: The same platform used for the 500 to 850 first-cohort repertoires was also used for the approximately 120 validation repertoires, as a later analysis reported.

The table came from immunoSEQ multiplex PCR; TCRdb's copy has only in-frame clones and leaves some out. The sample lists 150,000 to 180,000 clones; 85% to 90% were seen once. A remark on this clone: Its target is unknown.

Among the 120 or so subjects of the validation cohort, separate from the approximately 670-subject first cohort, were the donors. General study results and limits: According to the study, some 160 TCR beta chains were cytomegalovirus-associated. The classifier was said to identify cytomegalovirus status with high specificity and sensitivity.

V lost 0 bases, J lost 8 bases, and 16 bases stayed unmatched. Germline assignment: CDR1 SGHRS and CDR2 YFSETQ. The CDR3 consists of 18 residues. This clonotype originated in a human donor in good health. The genes are TRBV5-1 and TRBJ1-2, with 10 bases matching TRBD1. The sample comprised PBMCs. In DNA form, the CDR3 reads TGCGCCAGCAGCTTGGCGCTCCAGGCCGGGACAGGGGCATCCGGCTACACCTTC. This encodes CASSLALQAGTGASGYTF.